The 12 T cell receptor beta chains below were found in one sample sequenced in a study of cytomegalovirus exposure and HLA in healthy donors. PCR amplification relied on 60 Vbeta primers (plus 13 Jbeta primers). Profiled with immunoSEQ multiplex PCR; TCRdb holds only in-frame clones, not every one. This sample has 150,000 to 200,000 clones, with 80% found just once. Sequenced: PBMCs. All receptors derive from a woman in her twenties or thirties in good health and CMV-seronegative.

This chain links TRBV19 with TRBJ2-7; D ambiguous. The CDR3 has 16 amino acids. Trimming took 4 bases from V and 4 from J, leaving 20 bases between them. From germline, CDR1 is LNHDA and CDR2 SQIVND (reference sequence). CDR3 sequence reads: CASSRATSALEYEQYF. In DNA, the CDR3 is TGTGCCAGTAGTAGGGCGACATCCGCTCTCGAATACGAGCAGTACTTC.

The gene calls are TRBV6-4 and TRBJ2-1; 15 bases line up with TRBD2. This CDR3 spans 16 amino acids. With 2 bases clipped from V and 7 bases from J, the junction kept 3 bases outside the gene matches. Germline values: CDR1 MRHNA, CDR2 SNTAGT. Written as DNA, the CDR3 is TGTGCCAGCAGTGACACCGGGACTAGCGGGGGGAATGAGCAGTTCTTC. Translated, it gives CASSDTGTSGGNEQFF.

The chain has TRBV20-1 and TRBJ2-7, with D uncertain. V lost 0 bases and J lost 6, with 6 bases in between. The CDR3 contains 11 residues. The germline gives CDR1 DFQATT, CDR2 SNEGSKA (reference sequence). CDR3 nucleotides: TGCAGTGCTAGAGATCTCCCCGAGCAGTACTTC. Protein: CSARDLPEQYF.

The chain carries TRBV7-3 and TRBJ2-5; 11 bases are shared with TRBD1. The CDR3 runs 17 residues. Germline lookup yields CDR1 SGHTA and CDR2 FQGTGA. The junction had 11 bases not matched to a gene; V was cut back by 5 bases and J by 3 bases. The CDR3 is CASSLAEGQGGEETQYF. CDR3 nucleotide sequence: TGTGCCAGCAGCCTCGCCGAGGGACAGGGGGGCGAAGAGACCCAGTACTTC.

The CDR3 DNA reads TGTGCCAGCCGATCGGATTCACCCCTCCACTTT. Protein: CASRSDSPLHF. The chain carries TRBV6-5 and TRBJ1-6; no reliable D call. This CDR3 has 11 residues. Germline V gene data show CDR1 as MNHEY and CDR2 as SVGAGI. Trimming stripped 8 bases from V and 8 bases from J, with 7 bases between.

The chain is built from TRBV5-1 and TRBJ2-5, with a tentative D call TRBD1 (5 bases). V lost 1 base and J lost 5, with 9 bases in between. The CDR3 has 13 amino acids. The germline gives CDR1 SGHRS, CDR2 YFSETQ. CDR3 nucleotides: TGCGCCAGCAGCTTGAGGGGCACGGAGACCCAGTACTTC. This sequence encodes CASSLRGTETQYF.

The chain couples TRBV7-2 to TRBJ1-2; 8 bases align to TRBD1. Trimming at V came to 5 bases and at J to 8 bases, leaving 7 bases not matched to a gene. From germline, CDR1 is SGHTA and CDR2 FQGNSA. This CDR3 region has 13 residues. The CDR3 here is CASSADRGWGYTF. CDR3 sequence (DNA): TGTGCCAGCAGCGCCGACAGGGGTTGGGGCTACACCTTC.

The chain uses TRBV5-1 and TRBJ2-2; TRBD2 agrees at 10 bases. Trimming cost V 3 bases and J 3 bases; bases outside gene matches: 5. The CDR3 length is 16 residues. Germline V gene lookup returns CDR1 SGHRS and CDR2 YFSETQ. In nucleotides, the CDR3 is TGCGCCAGCAGCTCCCCAGCGGGGGGGGACACCGGGGAGCTGTTTTTT. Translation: CASSSPAGGDTGELFF.

In DNA, the CDR3 is TGTGCCTATACCTTTAGGGGGGGGCTGAGTGGAGCTTTCTTT. Translation: CAYTFRGGLSGAFF. The chain couples TRBV30 to TRBJ1-1; tentative D call: TRBD1 (6 bases). CDR1 is GTSNPN and CDR2 is SVGIG in the germline V gene (reference sequence). Trimming pared 7 bases from V and 10 bases from J, leaving 25 bases between. The CDR3 sequence is 14 residues long.

CDR3 amino acids: CASRRRTGWDEKLFF. Here the CDR3 DNA reads TGTGCCAGCAGGAGGAGGACAGGGTGGGATGAAAAACTGTTTTTT. The rearrangement uses TRBV6-5 and TRBJ1-4; TRBD1 aligns across 8 bases. The length of the CDR3 is 15 residues. CDR1 MNHEY and CDR2 SVGAGI come from the germline V gene. The V segment lost 6 bases and the J segment 6 bases; nucleotides outside the gene matches: 9.

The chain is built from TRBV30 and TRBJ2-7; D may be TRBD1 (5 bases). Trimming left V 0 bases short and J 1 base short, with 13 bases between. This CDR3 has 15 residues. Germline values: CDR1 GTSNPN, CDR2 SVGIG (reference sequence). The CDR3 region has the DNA TGTGCCTGGAGTGTGAAGACAGCTCGATCCTACGAGCAGTACTTC. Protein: CAWSVKTARSYEQYF. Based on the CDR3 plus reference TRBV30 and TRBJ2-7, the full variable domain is SQTIHQWPATLVQPVGSPLSLECTVEGTSNPNLYWYRQAAGRGLQLLFYSVGIGQISSEVPQNLSASRPQDRQFILSSKKLLLSDSGFYLCAWSVKTARSYEQYFGPGTRLTVT.

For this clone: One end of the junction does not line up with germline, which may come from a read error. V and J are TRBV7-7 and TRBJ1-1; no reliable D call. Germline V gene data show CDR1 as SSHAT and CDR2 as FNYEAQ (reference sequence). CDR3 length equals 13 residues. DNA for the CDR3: TGTGCTAGCAGCTTAGACCGGGAGACTGAAGCTTTCTTT. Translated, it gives CASSLDRETEAFF.